A single sample gave rise to the 3 T cell receptor beta chains below, sequenced in a study of cytomegalovirus exposure and HLA in healthy donors. The PCR had 60 Vbeta and 13 Jbeta primers. The method was immunoSEQ multiplex PCR; TCRdb's version includes in-frame clones alone and lacks a portion of them. Across about 170,000 clones, the top ten clones capture around 1.4% of the sample. The sequenced sample was PBMCs. The receptors stem from a woman aged 55-70 years in good health and CMV-seronegative.

Comments on this clone: The same CDR3 also results from other DNA sequences found in this sample. The genes are TRBV19 and TRBJ2-5; D call uncertain. CDR1 and CDR2 (germline): LNHDA, SQIVND (reference sequence). This CDR3 has 11 amino acids. Trimming removed 2 bases from V and 5 bases from J, with 3 bases in between. The CDR3 loop reads CASSIRETQYF. Written as DNA, the CDR3 is TGTGCCAGTAGTATACGGGAGACCCAGTACTTC.

V and J are TRBV5-1 and TRBJ2-7, with 8 bases matching TRBD1. The CDR3 runs to 16 residues. From germline, CDR1 is SGHRS and CDR2 YFSETQ. After removal of 5 bases from V and 0 bases from J, the junction contained 10 bases not matched to a gene. The CDR3 DNA follows: TGCGCCAGCAGTGGTCAGGGGGCCCCTTCCTCCTACGAGCAGTACTTC. Amino acid sequence: CASSGQGAPSSYEQYF.

The chain employs TRBV7-3 and TRBJ1-1; 7 positions match TRBD1. The CDR3 covers 14 residues. V dropped 0 bases and J dropped 6; count of bases not matched to a gene: 4. CDR1 is SGHTA and CDR2 is FQGTGA in the germline V gene. CDR3 sequence reads: CASSLTPDRAEAFF. The DNA of the CDR3 is TGTGCCAGCAGCTTAACACCAGACAGGGCTGAAGCTTTCTTT.